Below are 11 T cell receptor beta chains sequenced from a single sample in a study of identical twins (TCRdb year 2016). The protocol used for the library was 5' RACE. TCRdb names Illumina HiSeq 2000 as the instrument used. The public sequencing data were trimmed at Q25 with fastp and processed into clonotypes with MiXCR by TCRdb, which kept only in-frame beta chains. Each CDR3 protein gets just one entry, which takes the most common genes and DNA from the rows behind it. Counted in this sample were about 430,000 distinct CDR3 sequences; roughly 18% of them appeared once. In total, the top ten clones hold around 12% of the sample. Sequencing input: naive T cells sorted from blood. The sample's cell subset or site label, decoded: cells isolated with a human naive T-cell isolation kit. These receptors originate from a man in his forties or fifties in good health.

Many counts were recorded for this clonotype. The chain couples TRBV20-1 to TRBJ2-7, with D unresolved. The CDR3 spans 11 residues. The germline V gene has CDR1 DFQATT and CDR2 SNEGSKA (reference sequence). V was clipped by 8 bases and J by 4 bases, with 12 bases between them. CDR3 residues: CSYDGAYEQYF. CDR3 DNA: TGCAGTTACGACGGAGCGTACGAGCAGTACTTC.

This chain uses TRBV5-1 with TRBJ2-1; 7 bases are shared with TRBD1. Germline V CDR1 and CDR2: SGHRS, YFSETQ. This CDR3 contains 13 residues. Germline trimming cut 2 bases from V and 8 bases from J; bases unmatched to any gene: 4. The CDR3 nucleotides read TGCGCCAGCAGCTTTGGACAGGTAGATGAGCAGTTCTTC. It encodes CASSFGQVDEQFF.

This clonotype was counted many times. The chain couples TRBV25-1 to TRBJ2-6, with TRBD1 matching over 8 bases. Germline CDR1 reads MGHDK; CDR2 reads SYGVNS. This CDR3 is 18 amino acids long. The ends lost 1 base at V and 0 bases at J; junction bases unmatched: 5. The CDR3 protein is CASSESGTGLSGANVLTF. The CDR3, as DNA: TGTGCCAGCAGTGAATCCGGGACAGGCCTCTCTGGGGCCAACGTCCTGACTTTC.

This clonotype was seen only a few times. The CDR3 nucleotides are TGTGCCACCAGCAGAGATAGTCTAGGGAACTACAATGAGCAGTTCTTC. It specifies CATSRDSLGNYNEQFF. The chain couples TRBV15 to TRBJ2-1; D is unclear. Germline assignment: CDR1 LNHNV and CDR2 YYDKDF (reference sequence). Trimming pared 0 bases from V and 3 bases from J, leaving 12 bases between. The CDR3 is 16 residues long.

A few counts support this clonotype. The chain recombines TRBV6-1 with TRBJ2-2, with 8 bases fitting TRBD2. Germline V lookup: CDR1 MNHNS, CDR2 SASEGT. CDR3 length: 16 amino acids. J was trimmed by 5 bases and V by 6 bases; bases with no gene match: 11. The CDR3 DNA reads as TGTGCCAGCAGACACCAGGCGGGGGGAGGGACCGGGGAGCTGTTTTTT. Its translation: CASRHQAGGGTGELFF.

This clonotype was counted a few times. The J gene is TRBJ1-2, the V gene TRBV7-2, with D uncertain. Trimming cost V 5 bases and J 0 bases, with 10 bases left between them. Germline V gene data show CDR1 as SGHTA and CDR2 as FQGNSA. There are 14 residues in the CDR3. The CDR3 reads CASSRVGSNYGYTF. In nucleotides, the CDR3 is TGTGCCAGCAGCCGGGTTGGTTCTAACTATGGCTACACCTTC.

This clonotype was seen many times. The chain employs TRBV6-2 or TRBV6-3 and TRBJ2-1; 15 bases fit TRBD2. V shed 4 bases and J 8 bases; nucleotides not matched to a gene: 9. The germline gives CDR1 MNHEY, CDR2 SVGEGT. The CDR3 is 17 residues long. CDR3 amino acids: CASSSGLAGGPRDEQFF. CDR3 DNA: TGTGCCAGCAGTTCAGGACTAGCGGGAGGGCCGCGAGATGAGCAGTTCTTC.

The CDR3 loop is CAISESAAGNGYTF. The DNA for the CDR3 is TGTGCCATCAGTGAGTCAGCGGCAGGGAATGGCTACACCTTC. V and J are TRBV10-3 and TRBJ1-2, with D possibly matching TRBD1 (5 bases). This CDR3 has 14 amino acids. Trimming took off 0 bases at V and 6 bases at J, with 11 bases between the two ends. Per the germline V gene, CDR1 is ENHRY and CDR2 is SYGVKD.

The J gene is TRBJ2-5, the V gene TRBV7-8; 11 bases align to TRBD2. The CDR3 runs 18 residues. Germline CDR1 is SGHVS and CDR2 is FQNEAQ. With 2 bases clipped from V and 1 base from J, the junction kept 9 bases outside the gene matches. This CDR3 is CASSLFYLAGGSQETQYF. DNA of the CDR3: TGTGCCAGCAGCTTATTTTATCTAGCGGGGGGTTCCCAAGAGACCCAGTACTTC.

Ten or more counts support this clonotype. This chain uses TRBV7-8 with TRBJ2-7; 9 bases map to TRBD2. The J segment lost 3 bases and the V segment lost 2 bases, leaving 5 bases of the junction unmatched. Germline V gene sequence: CDR1 SGHVS, CDR2 FQNEAQ. The CDR3 covers 15 residues. CDR3: CASSLSGGTHYEQYF. The DNA of the CDR3 is TGTGCCAGCAGCTTAAGCGGGGGGACGCACTACGAGCAGTACTTC. The full variable domain, in which reference TRBV7-8 and TRBJ2-7 provide the parts outside the CDR3, is GAGVSQSPRYKVAKRGQDVALRCDPISGHVSLFWYQQALGQGPEFLTYFQNEAQLDKSGLPSDRFFAERPEGSVSTLKIQRTQQEDSAVYLCASSLSGGTHYEQYFGPGTRLTVT.

The J gene is TRBJ2-7, the V gene TRBV5-1, with TRBD1 matching 9 bases. Germline V CDR1 and CDR2: SGHRS, YFSETQ. The junction had 8 bases not matched to a gene; V was cut back by 4 bases and J by 6 bases. This CDR3 contains 14 residues. The chain's CDR3 is CASSASGTGSEQYF. CDR3 DNA: TGCGCCAGCAGCGCCTCCGGGACAGGGAGCGAGCAGTACTTC.